The 24 T cell receptor beta chains below come from one sample, sequenced in a study of blood T cell repertoires in COVID-19. Clones were sequenced by immunoSEQ multiplex PCR, and TCRdb holds only the in-frame ones, with some missing. The repertoire consists of a few hundred thousand clones, with 70% to 90% occurring once and the leading ten covering approximately 1.8%. Sample: PBMCs or T cells enriched from blood (not recorded which). The receptors come from a woman between 35 and 50 years old who had recovered from COVID-19.

V gene TRBV20-1 combines with J gene TRBJ1-2; D uncertain. Germline CDR1 and CDR2: DFQATT and SNEGSKA (reference sequence). Deletions cut 3 bases from V and 10 bases from J, with 24 bases between. The CDR3 runs 15 residues. The CDR3: CSASNMMGGLTSYTF. Written as DNA, the CDR3 is TGCAGTGCTAGTAATATGATGGGAGGCCTTACTTCCTACACCTTC.

The chain is built from TRBV6-1 and TRBJ2-7, with 11 bases fitting TRBD2. Germline CDR1 reads MNHNS; CDR2 reads SASEGT. This CDR3 has 15 amino acids. V was pared by 3 bases and J by 0 bases, with 1 base of the junction left unmatched. The CDR3 is CASSETSGDSYEQYF. DNA of the CDR3: TGTGCCAGCAGTGAGACTAGCGGGGACTCCTACGAGCAGTACTTC.

The chain has TRBV9 and TRBJ2-7, with TRBD2 as a possible D gene (6 bases). Germline values: CDR1 SGDLS, CDR2 YYNGEE. The CDR3 extends over 16 amino acids. V was clipped by 0 bases and J by 3 bases, with 16 bases between them. CDR3 in amino acids: CASSVGAGKADYEQYF. The CDR3 DNA is TGTGCCAGCAGCGTAGGGGCGGGGAAGGCGGACTACGAGCAGTACTTC. The entire variable domain, with the rest obtained from reference TRBV9 and TRBJ2-7, is as follows: DSGVTQTPKHLITATGQRVTLRCSPRSGDLSVYWYQQSLDQGLQFLIQYYNGEERAKGNILERFSAQQFPDLHSELNLSSLELGDSALYFCASSVGAGKADYEQYFGPGTRLTVT.

The chain employs TRBV4-3 and TRBJ2-3; 7 bases fit TRBD2. CDR1 is LGHNA and CDR2 is YSLEER in the germline V gene. After removal of 9 bases from V and 4 bases from J, the junction contained 10 bases not matched to a gene. This CDR3 has 14 residues. The CDR3 nucleotides read TGCGCCAGACCGAAGGCGGGAGTTTCAGATACGCAGTATTTT. This gives the protein CARPKAGVSDTQYF.

The sample holds a few counts of this clone. The rearrangement joins TRBV28 to TRBJ2-7, with D possibly being TRBD2 (6 bases). V was pared by 8 bases and J by 2 bases, with 13 bases between. The CDR3 is 13 residues long. CDR1 MDHEN and CDR2 SYDVKM come from the germline V gene. For the CDR3, the DNA is TGTGCCAGCGGAGGGCTTCTTGCCTACGAGCAGTACTTC. Amino acid sequence: CASGGLLAYEQYF.

This rearrangement joins TRBV11-3 to TRBJ1-3; D is perhaps TRBD1 (5 bases). Germline loops: CDR1 SGHNT, CDR2 YENEEA. CDR3 length: 15 residues. V lost 4 bases to trimming and J lost 4 bases, with 14 bases between them. CDR3: CASSSGGVAGNTIYF. CDR3 nucleotide sequence: TGTGCCAGCAGCTCCGGGGGGGTCGCAGGAAACACCATATATTTT.

The chain couples TRBV4-2 to TRBJ2-2; D remains ambiguous. The CDR3 is made up of 17 amino acids. Germline CDR1 LGHNA, CDR2 YNFKEQ. The V end was cut by 0 bases, the J end by 2 bases, with 13 bases between. CDR3 coding DNA: TGTGCCAGCAGCCAAGATCCGAGCGACCAAAACACCGGGGAGCTGTTTTTT. Encoded protein: CASSQDPSDQNTGELFF.

The chain recombines TRBV4-3 with TRBJ2-1; 10 bases are shared with TRBD2. Looked up from germline, CDR1 is LGHNA and CDR2 is YSLEER. The J segment lost 3 bases and the V segment lost 4 bases, leaving 18 bases of the junction unmatched. The CDR3 is 20 amino acids. The chain's CDR3 is CASSPRGRGPSGSFYNEQFF. DNA for the CDR3: TGCGCCAGCAGCCCACGAGGGAGGGGGCCTAGCGGGAGCTTCTACAATGAGCAGTTCTTC.

In its sample, this clone was seen a few times. V and J are TRBV11-1 and TRBJ2-7, with 11 bases matching TRBD1. This CDR3 contains 15 residues. With 3 bases clipped from V and 3 bases from J, the junction kept 4 bases outside the gene matches. Germline V lookup: CDR1 SGHAT, CDR2 FQDESV (reference sequence). For the CDR3, the DNA is TGTGCCAGCAGCTTCTCGGGACAGGGGGACTACGAGCAGTACTTC. Encoded protein: CASSFSGQGDYEQYF.

The chain uses TRBV12-5 and TRBJ2-7; D might be TRBD1 (5 bases). Germline assignment: CDR1 LGHNT and CDR2 FRNRAP. The CDR3 sequence is 17 residues long. The V end lost 1 base, the J end lost 0 bases, and 16 bases lay between the germline ends. CDR3 bases: TGTGCTAGTGGTTTGGCCCTTCGGAACAGGATCTCCTACGAGCAGTACTTC. Protein sequence: CASGLALRNRISYEQYF.

The chain has TRBV27 and TRBJ1-4; D unclear. The CDR3 runs to 15 residues. CDR1 and CDR2 from the germline V gene are MNHEY and SMNVEV (reference sequence). V was cut by 3 bases and J by 10 bases, with 18 bases left in between. CDR3 DNA: TGTGCCAGCAGTTTCGGGTCATTAGGTAACGGAAAACTGTTTTTT. Its protein is CASSFGSLGNGKLFF.

The chain combines TRBV4-1 with TRBJ2-2; TRBD1 agrees at 9 bases. The CDR3 totals 16 residues. Trimming took 6 bases from V and 4 from J; bases not matched to a gene: 9. From germline, CDR1 is MGHRA and CDR2 YSYEKL. CDR3 amino acids: CASRLPGTGFTGELFF. The CDR3 DNA reads as TGCGCCAGCAGACTACCCGGGACAGGGTTCACCGGGGAGCTGTTTTTT.

This rearrangement joins TRBV10-3 to TRBJ1-5; perhaps TRBD1 as D (6 bases). Germline V lookup: CDR1 ENHRY, CDR2 SYGVKD. The CDR3 contains 14 residues. Trimming took off 0 bases at V and 7 bases at J, with 10 bases between the two ends. The CDR3 bases are TGTGCCATCAGTGAGTCGAAGGGGGAACAGCCCCAGCATTTT. This encodes CAISESKGEQPQHF.

The chain employs TRBV3-1 (or the pseudogene TRBV3-2) and TRBJ1-1; D gene ambiguous. This CDR3 comprises 11 residues. V lost 3 bases and J lost 4, with 3 bases in between. Germline V gene sequence: CDR1 LGHDT, CDR2 YNNKEL (reference sequence). The CDR3 nucleotides read TGTGCCAGCAGCCAGAGCACTGAAGCTTTCTTT. This translates into CASSQSTEAFF.

This sequence joins TRBV4-3 and TRBJ1-4; the D is unclear. The V end was cut by 2 bases, the J end by 0 bases, with 7 bases between. The CDR3 extends over 15 amino acids. Looked up from germline, CDR1 is LGHNA and CDR2 is YSLEER. As DNA, the CDR3 is TGCGCCAGCAGCCAAACTCATTCAACTAATGAAAAACTGTTTTTT. Protein: CASSQTHSTNEKLFF.

The chain combines TRBV25-1 with TRBJ2-6; 7 nucleotides align to TRBD2. The CDR3 covers 16 residues. The germline V gene has CDR1 MGHDK and CDR2 SYGVNS. With 4 bases clipped from V and 3 bases from J, the junction kept 6 bases outside the gene matches. CDR3 in DNA: TGTGCCAGCAGTGCGCTGTCGGGGGGTGGGGCCAACGTCCTGACTTTC. Translating it yields CASSALSGGGANVLTF.

The rearrangement joins TRBV7-2 to TRBJ2-1; TRBD2 matches at 10 bases. The CDR3 sequence is 15 residues long. Looked up from germline, CDR1 is SGHTA and CDR2 is FQGNSA. After removal of 5 bases from V and 5 bases from J, the junction contained 6 bases not matched to a gene. The CDR3 protein is CASSVLAGAHNEQFF. CDR3 sequence (DNA): TGTGCCAGCAGCGTCCTAGCGGGAGCCCACAATGAGCAGTTCTTC.

The chain carries TRBV20-1 and TRBJ2-1; 7 nucleotides match TRBD1. The germline V gene has CDR1 DFQATT and CDR2 SNEGSKA (reference sequence). Trimming took 3 bases from V and 16 from J; bases not matched to a gene: 6. This CDR3 is built from 10 residues. The CDR3 here is CSASDRDLFF. The CDR3 coding sequence is TGCAGTGCTAGCGACAGGGATTTATTCTTC.

This chain links TRBV27 with TRBJ2-1; 11 bases map to TRBD1. Unmatched junction bases numbered 6, after V lost 6 bases and J lost 5 bases. CDR1 and CDR2 (germline): MNHEY, SMNVEV (reference sequence). CDR3 length equals 15 residues. DNA for the CDR3: TGTGCCAGCAGACGGACAGGGGGCGTCGACAATGAGCAGTTCTTC. Its translation: CASRRTGGVDNEQFF.

V gene TRBV4-1 combines with J gene TRBJ2-7, with D tentatively TRBD2 (6 bases). Germline V lookup: CDR1 MGHRA, CDR2 YSYEKL. Trimming took off 1 base at V and 1 base at J, with 11 bases between the two ends. CDR3 size: 15 residues. Here the CDR3 reads CASSQVWDFSYEQYF. CDR3 sequence (DNA): TGCGCCAGCAGCCAAGTCTGGGACTTTTCCTACGAGCAGTACTTC.

V usage is TRBV19 and J usage is TRBJ2-7; 8 nucleotides match TRBD2. Germline-derived CDR1 and CDR2 are LNHDA and SQIVND (reference sequence). This CDR3 has 16 amino acids. After removal of 1 base from V and 3 bases from J, the junction contained 8 bases not matched to a gene. This chain's CDR3 is CASSIAGGGRSYEQYF. The CDR3 nucleotides read TGTGCCAGTAGTATAGCCGGGGGGGGTCGCAGCTACGAGCAGTACTTC.

V gene TRBV3-1 (or the pseudogene TRBV3-2) combines with J gene TRBJ1-2; 7 bases map to TRBD1. V lost 1 base to trimming and J lost 5 bases; unmatched junction nucleotides: 7. The CDR3 spans 15 residues. Germline CDR1 reads LGHDT; CDR2 reads YNNKEL (reference sequence). The CDR3 loop reads CASSQGGTAVYGYTF. The CDR3, as DNA: TGTGCCAGCAGCCAAGGCGGGACAGCAGTATATGGCTACACCTTC.

This clone was seen a single time. The chain is built from TRBV5-5 and TRBJ2-7, with D possibly matching TRBD1 (6 bases). The CDR3 is 14 residues long. V was pared by 3 bases and J by 2 bases, with 12 bases between. Germline CDR1 is SGHKS and CDR2 is YYEKEE (reference sequence). CDR3 residues: CASSSTGGPYEQYF. As DNA, the CDR3 is TGTGCCAGCAGCTCGACAGGTGGTCCCTACGAGCAGTACTTC.

V gene TRBV7-2 combines with J gene TRBJ1-2; unclear D gene. This CDR3 region has 13 residues. The germline V gene has CDR1 SGHTA and CDR2 FQGNSA. Trimming pared 8 bases from V and 4 bases from J, leaving 14 bases between. This CDR3 reads CASVKTGVYGYTF. The DNA of the CDR3 is TGTGCCAGCGTCAAAACGGGTGTCTATGGCTACACCTTC. The complete variable domain, with remaining parts taken from reference TRBV7-2 and TRBJ1-2, reads GAGVSQSPSNKVTEKGKDVELRCDPISGHTALYWYRQSLGQGLEFLIYFQGNSAPDKSGLPSDRFSAERTGGSVSTLTIQRTQQEDSAVYLCASVKTGVYGYTFGSGTRLTVV.